A single sample gave rise to the 24 T cell receptor beta chains below, sequenced in a study of breast tumors, draining lymph nodes, adjacent tissues. Breast cancer patients provided tissue from their axillary draining lymph nodes. TCRdb ran MiXCR on the multiplex PCR reads and lists one entry per CDR3 protein. The sample has some 200,000 distinct CDR3 sequences; over 25% are singletons. Sequencing was done on a sample of axillary lymph node tissue. The receptors here all came from a female donor with breast cancer. Some clones in this sample may be carry-over from other donors' samples.

This clonotype was recorded many times. The chain combines TRBV20-1 with TRBJ1-5; 8 positions agree with TRBD1. Germline CDR1 DFQATT, CDR2 SNEGSKA (reference sequence). The V gene end was trimmed by 4 bases and the J gene end by 9 bases; junction bases not matched to a gene: 8. CDR3 length: 13 amino acids. The DNA for the CDR3 is TGCAGTGCTACCAGACAGGGGAACGGGCCCCAGCATTTT. Translating it yields CSATRQGNGPQHF.

This clonotype appeared many times. The rearrangement uses TRBV20-1 and TRBJ2-7, with 9 bases that match TRBD2. Losses at the gene ends were 4 bases for V and 3 bases for J; bases not matched to a gene: 1. Germline V gives CDR1 DFQATT, CDR2 SNEGSKA (reference sequence). The CDR3 length is 12 residues. This chain's CDR3 is CSANSGGYEQYF. For the CDR3, the DNA is TGCAGTGCTAATAGCGGGGGCTACGAGCAGTACTTC.

Details on this clonotype: A read error is possible here, since a much larger clone lies one base away. As the CDR3 is not closed by the conserved phenylalanine or tryptophan, this likely results from a read error. The chain carries TRBV20-1 and TRBJ2-3, with 7 bases fitting TRBD2. Germline-derived CDR1 and CDR2 are DFQATT and SNEGSKA (reference sequence). The CDR3 covers 14 residues. The trim removed 5 bases at V and 0 bases at J, leaving 5 bases unmatched. The CDR3: CSAPGLRSTDTQYL. The CDR3 DNA sequence: TGCAGTGCTCCGGGACTAAGGAGCACAGATACGCAGTATCTT.

At least ten counts were recorded for this clonotype. The rearrangement uses TRBV20-1 and TRBJ2-5; the match to TRBD1 covers 7 bases. CDR1 and CDR2 from the germline V gene are DFQATT and SNEGSKA (reference sequence). V lost 0 bases to trimming and J lost 0 bases; unmatched junction nucleotides: 4. The CDR3 spans 15 residues. CDR3 coding DNA: TGCAGTGCTAGAGAGGGACAGTGGTACCAAGAGACCCAGTACTTC. Translated: CSAREGQWYQETQYF.

Concerning this clonotype itself: Just one base apart from a much larger clone, this may be a read error. The chain joins TRBV9 to TRBJ1-5, with 7 bases matching TRBD1. After removal of 7 bases from V and 5 bases from J, the junction contained 9 bases not matched to a gene. The CDR3 extends over 14 amino acids. In germline, CDR1 is SGDLS, CDR2 YYNGEE. The CDR3 sequence: CASGERGPDQPQHF. The DNA of the CDR3 is TGTGCCAGCGGCGAGAGGGGGCCTGATCAGCCCCAGCATTTT.

This clonotype has at least ten counts. The V call is TRBV7-2, the J call TRBJ2-7, with 9 nucleotides matching TRBD1. V trimming: 1 base; J trimming: 2 bases; junction bases outside the gene matches: 0. CDR1 SGHTA and CDR2 FQGNSA come from the germline V gene. The CDR3 runs to 14 residues. CDR3 sequence reads: CASSLGTGAYEQYF. Here the CDR3 DNA reads TGTGCCAGCAGCTTAGGGACAGGGGCCTACGAGCAGTACTTC. Together with reference TRBV7-2 and TRBJ2-7, the CDR3 gives the full variable domain: GAGVSQSPSNKVTEKGKDVELRCDPISGHTALYWYRQSLGQGLEFLIYFQGNSAPDKSGLPSDRFSAERTGGSVSTLTIQRTQQEDSAVYLCASSLGTGAYEQYFGPGTRLTVT.

This clonotype was found many times. The J gene is TRBJ2-7, the V gene TRBV13, with 10 bases that match TRBD1. Germline loops: CDR1 PRHDT, CDR2 FYEKMQ (reference sequence). CDR3 length equals 14 residues. After removal of 5 bases from V and 7 bases from J, the junction contained 8 bases not matched to a gene. As DNA, the CDR3 is TGTGCCAGCAGCCGTGACAGGGGGCGGGGGGAGCAGTACTTC. Amino acid sequence: CASSRDRGRGEQYF.

This clonotype was counted ten times or more. The gene calls are TRBV7-3 and TRBJ2-1; TRBD2 matches 11 bases. Germline V gives CDR1 SGHTA, CDR2 FQGTGA. This CDR3 has 14 residues. Losses at the gene ends were 7 bases for V and 6 bases for J; bases not matched to a gene: 5. The CDR3 spells CASKISGGANEQFF. DNA for the CDR3: TGTGCCAGCAAAATTAGCGGGGGGGCCAATGAGCAGTTCTTC.

The J gene is TRBJ2-1, the V gene TRBV3-1, with 9 bases that match TRBD1. The junction had 8 bases not matched to a gene; V was cut back by 4 bases and J by 4 bases. Germline loops: CDR1 LGHDT, CDR2 YNNKEL (reference sequence). The CDR3 is 16 amino acids. The CDR3 reads CASSPPGTGTYNEQFF. CDR3 nucleotide sequence: TGTGCCAGCAGCCCACCCGGGACAGGGACTTACAATGAGCAGTTCTTC.

V is TRBV20-1 and J is TRBJ1-2; D is ambiguous. V lost 0 bases and J lost 8, with 10 bases in between. CDR3 length: 12 residues. In germline, CDR1 is DFQATT, CDR2 SNEGSKA (reference sequence). CDR3 amino acids: CSAREEGEGYTF. The CDR3 coding sequence is TGCAGTGCTAGAGAGGAGGGAGAGGGCTACACCTTC.

Comment on this clonotype: The junction shows a germline mismatch at one end, possibly a read error. The chain joins TRBV27 to TRBJ2-5, with TRBD1 as a possible D gene (6 bases). This CDR3 spans 12 amino acids. In germline, CDR1 is MNHEY, CDR2 SMNVEV (reference sequence). CDR3 nucleotide sequence: TGTGCCAGCTCAGGGGAAGGGGAGACCGAGTACTTC. Protein product: CASSGEGETEYF.

This clonotype was detected ten times or more. The genes are TRBV2 and TRBJ2-1; 9 bases fit TRBD2. Losses at the gene ends were 5 bases for V and 9 bases for J; bases not matched to a gene: 11. The CDR3 runs to 15 residues. From germline, CDR1 is SNHLY and CDR2 FYNNEI. The CDR3 here is CASSLGEAGGGEQFF. The CDR3 DNA reads TGTGCCAGCAGTCTGGGGGAAGCGGGGGGCGGTGAGCAGTTCTTC.

This clonotype turned up a few times. This may be a read error: a much more frequent sequence differs by one nucleotide. The gene calls are TRBV3-1 and TRBJ2-5, with 8 positions matching TRBD2. CDR3 size: 15 residues. Per germline, CDR1 LGHDT and CDR2 YNNKEL (reference sequence). CDR3 in DNA: TGTGCCGGCAGCCATGTTCGGCGGGGGGCAGAGACCCAGTACTTC. Translation: CAGSHVRRGAETQYF.

This clonotype was recorded many times. CDR3 nucleotides: TGCAGTGCTAGAGATTCCCAGGACAGGGGGCGCTACGAGCAGTACTTC. Translating gives CSARDSQDRGRYEQYF. The genes are TRBV20-1 and TRBJ2-7; 11 bases line up with TRBD1. This CDR3 has 16 amino acids. V gave up 0 bases and J gave up 3 bases; unmatched junction bases: 7. The V gene's germline CDR1 is DFQATT and CDR2 SNEGSKA (reference sequence).

This clonotype occurred many times. The genes are TRBV10-3 and TRBJ1-5; 7 bases agree with TRBD1. This CDR3 region has 14 residues. Germline lookup yields CDR1 ENHRY and CDR2 SYGVKD. V lost 3 bases to trimming and J lost 4 bases; unmatched junction nucleotides: 3. DNA of the CDR3: TGTGCCATCAGTGAACAGGGGATGAATCAGCCCCAGCATTTT. Translated: CAISEQGMNQPQHF.

A few counts support this clonotype. A read error is possible here, since a much larger clone lies one base away. V and J are TRBV7-2 and TRBJ2-7; D might be TRBD2 (5 bases). Looked up from germline, CDR1 is SGHTA and CDR2 is FQGNSA. There are 15 residues in the CDR3. CDR3 bases: TGTGCCAGCAGCTTAGCTTCGGGGAACTCCTACGAGCAGCACTTC. Translation gives CASSLASGNSYEQHF. Full variable domain (missing parts from reference TRBV7-2 and TRBJ2-7): GAGVSQSPSNKVTEKGKDVELRCDPISGHTALYWYRQSLGQGLEFLIYFQGNSAPDKSGLPSDRFSAERTGGSVSTLTIQRTQQEDSAVYLCASSLASGNSYEQHFGPGTRLTVT.

This chain links TRBV29-1 with TRBJ2-7; 7 bases map to TRBD2. Trimming at V came to 7 bases and at J to 6 bases, leaving 9 bases not matched to a gene. The CDR3 extends over 12 amino acids. From germline, CDR1 is SQVTM and CDR2 ANQGSEA. This CDR3 is CSASSGDGEQYF. The CDR3 DNA sequence: TGCAGCGCCAGCAGCGGGGACGGCGAGCAGTACTTC.

This clonotype was counted a few times. This rearrangement joins TRBV5-4 to TRBJ2-5; TRBD1 or TRBD2 may be the D gene (6 bases each). Germline V gene lookup returns CDR1 SGHNT and CDR2 YYREEE (reference sequence). V lost 3 bases and J 5 bases, leaving 17 bases between the germline ends. This CDR3 is built from 15 residues. The CDR3 here is CASSSVGARGETQYF. Written as DNA, the CDR3 is TGTGCCAGCAGCTCAGTGGGGGCCCGGGGGGAGACCCAGTACTTC.

This clonotype was counted at least ten times. The V call is TRBV7-9, the J call TRBJ1-5; 7 positions match TRBD1. V lost 5 bases, J lost 5 bases, and 12 bases stayed unmatched. This CDR3 has 16 amino acids. CDR1 and CDR2 (germline): SEHNR, FQNEAQ (reference sequence). In nucleotides, the CDR3 is TGTGCCAGCAGCCCTTTGACAGGGTCTTCTGATCAGCCCCAGCATTTT. It is translated as CASSPLTGSSDQPQHF.

This clonotype was seen many times. The gene calls are TRBV4-1 and TRBJ1-4; D ambiguous. This CDR3 spans 13 amino acids. Looked up from germline, CDR1 is MGHRA and CDR2 is YSYEKL. Trimming shortened V by 1 base and J by 8 bases, and 8 bases separated the two germline ends. CDR3 coding DNA: TGCGCCAGCAGCCAAGGACTGGCCGAAAAACTGTTTTTT. This sequence encodes CASSQGLAEKLFF.

The CDR3: CASSFVGDRAGDSPLHF. The CDR3 DNA follows: TGCGCCAGCAGCTTCGTCGGGGACAGGGCAGGAGATTCACCCCTCCACTTT. This chain uses TRBV5-1 with TRBJ1-6, with 9 bases that match TRBD1. The germline V gene has CDR1 SGHRS and CDR2 YFSETQ. J was trimmed by 8 bases and V by 2 bases; bases with no gene match: 11. This CDR3 region has 17 residues.

This clonotype was counted many times. V usage is TRBV20-1 and J usage is TRBJ1-2; D perhaps matches TRBD1 (5 bases). Germline CDR1 and CDR2: DFQATT and SNEGSKA (reference sequence). V was clipped by 1 base and J by 0 bases, with 6 bases between them. The CDR3 is 13 residues long. In DNA, the CDR3 is TGCAGTGCTAGAGGCAGGGCTAACTATGGCTACACCTTC. Amino acid sequence: CSARGRANYGYTF.

To note about this clonotype: Germline is not matched at one junction end, which may reflect a read error. The chain joins TRBV7-3 to TRBJ2-7, with 7 bases lining up with TRBD2. Germline CDR1 reads SGHTA; CDR2 reads FQGTGA. The CDR3 totals 15 residues. The DNA for the CDR3 is TGTGCCAGCAGCTTAAGCGGCGGGAGAGCCGGCGAGCAGCACTTC. Its translation: CASSLSGGRAGEQHF. The variable domain in full, completed from reference TRBV7-3 and TRBJ2-7, reads GAGVSQTPSNKVTEKGKYVELRCDPISGHTALYWYRQSLGQGPEFLIYFQGTGAADDSGLPNDRFFAVRPEGSVSTLKIQRTERGDSAVYLCASSLSGGRAGEQHFGPGTRLTVT.

The table lists this clonotype with a few counts. The chain links TRBV3-1 to TRBJ2-3; a weak D match, TRBD2 (6 bases). V gave up 4 bases and J gave up 6 bases, with 17 bases separating them. The germline CDR1 and CDR2 sequences are LGHDT and YNNKEL (reference sequence). This CDR3 has 15 residues. The CDR3 DNA reads as TGTGCCAGCAGCCCCCCCTTACGGGGGTCTGATACGCAGTATTTT. Translated: CASSPPLRGSDTQYF.